This passage covers 30 T cell receptor beta chains from one sample sequenced in a study of shared clonotypes between healthy human individuals. Sequencing was performed with immunoSEQ multiplex PCR; in TCRdb, only in-frame clones are kept and a portion is missing. The data contain over a million clones, 95% to 97% of them singletons. Source material: naive CD4+ T cells sorted from blood. Subset indicated: CD45RA+ positively selected. The receptors stem from a man aged 25-45 years in good health.

This sequence joins TRBV10-3 and TRBJ2-1; D gene ambiguous. V was pared by 1 base and J by 7 bases, with 17 bases between. Germline V lookup: CDR1 ENHRY, CDR2 SYGVKD. CDR3 length: 16 amino acids. The CDR3, as DNA: TGTGCCATCAGTGAGTTAAGTCCTCTTAACGGGAATGAGCAGTTCTTC. Amino acid sequence: CAISELSPLNGNEQFF.

This chain joins TRBV4-2 and TRBJ2-7, with D unclear. Trimming stripped 0 bases from V and 4 bases from J, with 10 bases between. The CDR3 totals 14 residues. CDR1 LGHNA and CDR2 YNFKEQ come from the germline V gene. CDR3 in amino acids: CASSQDPESYEQYF. The CDR3 DNA is TGTGCCAGCAGCCAAGATCCTGAGAGTTACGAGCAGTACTTC.

The gene calls are TRBV14 and TRBJ1-1; D is uncertain. The CDR3 sequence is 18 residues long. The V gene's germline CDR1 is SGHDN and CDR2 FVKESK. V lost 3 bases to trimming and J lost 1 base, with 21 bases between them. CDR3 loop: CASSHGRSGLLRNTEAFF. In DNA form, the CDR3 reads TGTGCCAGCAGCCACGGGAGATCCGGGCTTTTGAGGAACACTGAAGCTTTCTTT.

This sequence joins TRBV2 and TRBJ2-3, with 11 nucleotides matching TRBD2. There are 20 residues in the CDR3. CDR1 and CDR2 from the germline V gene are SNHLY and FYNNEI. V shed 0 bases, J shed 3 bases, and the junction held 14 bases outside the gene matches. The CDR3 region is CASSEAELAGVEDPTDTQYF. The CDR3 DNA reads as TGTGCCAGCAGTGAAGCAGAACTAGCGGGAGTGGAGGACCCGACAGATACGCAGTATTTT.

V gene TRBV29-1 combines with J gene TRBJ1-1, with 7 bases fitting TRBD1. Germline CDR1 SQVTM, CDR2 ANQGSEA. Trimming removed 4 bases from V and 1 base from J; junction bases left unmatched: 3. This CDR3 is 13 amino acids long. The CDR3 here is CSVVQGPNTEAFF. The CDR3 region has the DNA TGCAGCGTTGTACAGGGGCCGAACACTGAAGCTTTCTTT.

The chain recombines TRBV2 with TRBJ2-3; 8 bases line up with TRBD2. This CDR3 is built from 15 residues. With 7 bases clipped from V and 0 bases from J, the junction kept 6 bases outside the gene matches. Per the germline V gene, CDR1 is SNHLY and CDR2 is FYNNEI. As DNA, the CDR3 is TGTGCCAGCATGGCGGGAGGATGGAGCACAGATACGCAGTATTTT. As protein: CASMAGGWSTDTQYF.

V is TRBV5-1 and J is TRBJ1-5; D ambiguous. The CDR3 is 13 residues long. Deletions cut 5 bases from V and 5 bases from J, with 11 bases between. Germline assignment: CDR1 SGHRS and CDR2 YFSETQ. The CDR3 DNA reads TGCGCCAGCAGGGTGGGAGGAGATCAGCCCCAGCATTTT. It yields the protein CASRVGGDQPQHF.

The chain has TRBV7-2 and TRBJ1-3; 7 bases align to TRBD1. Unmatched junction bases numbered 6, after V lost 5 bases and J lost 8 bases. This CDR3 spans 13 amino acids. Germline V gene lookup returns CDR1 SGHTA and CDR2 FQGNSA. The CDR3 sequence is CASSTRQGDTIYF. The CDR3, as DNA: TGTGCCAGCAGCACTAGACAGGGAGACACCATATATTTT.

The V gene is TRBV19, the J gene TRBJ2-1, with TRBD2 matching over 7 bases. Germline lookup yields CDR1 LNHDA and CDR2 SQIVND (reference sequence). CDR3 size: 14 residues. J lost 4 bases, V lost 5 bases, and 5 bases had no gene match. DNA for the CDR3: TGTGCCAGTAGTCAGGCGGGAGATTACAATGAGCAGTTCTTC. It specifies CASSQAGDYNEQFF. Full variable domain (outside the CDR3, taken from reference TRBV19 and TRBJ2-1): DGGITQSPKYLFRKEGQNVTLSCEQNLNHDAMYWYRQDPGQGLRLIYYSQIVNDFQKGDIAEGYSVSREKKESFPLTVTSAQKNPTAFYLCASSQAGDYNEQFFGPGTRLTVL.

V and J are TRBV10-3 and TRBJ2-5; D may be TRBD1 (5 bases). Germline CDR1 and CDR2: ENHRY and SYGVKD. This CDR3 has 13 residues. V dropped 4 bases and J dropped 2 bases, with 8 bases sitting between them. The CDR3 DNA sequence: TGTGCCATCAGTGGACAGCTACAAGAGACCCAGTACTTC. As protein: CAISGQLQETQYF.

The sample holds one count of this clone. The chain joins TRBV28 to TRBJ1-3, with 7 bases that match TRBD1. The length of the CDR3 is 11 residues. Per germline, CDR1 MDHEN and CDR2 SYDVKM. The V and J ends lost 11 bases and 4 bases, in that order; junction bases with no gene match: 2. As DNA, the CDR3 is TGTGCCGGGGGACAGGGAAACACCATATATTTT. This sequence encodes CAGGQGNTIYF.

This sequence joins TRBV28 and TRBJ2-4, with TRBD2 matching over 10 bases. From germline, CDR1 is MDHEN and CDR2 SYDVKM. Trimming cost V 3 bases and J 0 bases; bases outside gene matches: 11. The CDR3 is made up of 19 amino acids. CDR3 sequence (DNA): TGTGCCAGCAGTTTTTTACTAGCGGGAACCTCTCTAGCCAAAAACATTCAGTACTTC. It translates to CASSFLLAGTSLAKNIQYF. The full variable domain, with the rest looked up from reference TRBV28 and TRBJ2-4, is DVKVTQSSRYLVKRTGEKVFLECVQDMDHENMFWYRQDPGLGLRLIYFSYDVKMKEKGDIPEGYSVSREKKERFSLILESASTNQTSMYLCASSFLLAGTSLAKNIQYFGAGTRLSVL.

The rearrangement uses TRBV7-9 and TRBJ1-1; the D is unclear. The CDR3 covers 11 residues. CDR1 and CDR2 (germline): SEHNR, FQNEAQ (reference sequence). V shed 5 bases and J shed 12 bases, with 13 bases lying between them. The CDR3 nucleotides read TGTGCCAGCAGCCCTGCGTTGGATTCTTTCTTT. It codes for CASSPALDSFF.

The chain is built from TRBV14 and TRBJ2-1, with TRBD1 as a possible D gene (6 bases). The length of the CDR3 is 18 residues. The V end was cut by 2 bases, the J end by 8 bases, with 25 bases between. The germline CDR1 and CDR2 sequences are SGHDN and FVKESK. The CDR3 region is CASSQKSSRGYNRDEQFF. In nucleotides, the CDR3 is TGTGCCAGCAGCCAAAAAAGTTCCAGGGGCTACAATCGGGATGAGCAGTTCTTC.

The chain carries TRBV7-5 and TRBJ1-5; the listed D gene, TRBD1, was not tested against the DNA. TRBV7-5 is designated a pseudogene. The CDR3 has 17 amino acids. The CDR3 here is CVRSLMWLGTDNQPQHF. DNA for the CDR3: TGTGTCAGAAGCTTAATGTGGTTGGGGACAGATAATCAGCCCCAGCATTTT.

This clone was seen just once. The V and J genes are TRBV6-1 and TRBJ1-5; D not certain. Germline-derived CDR1 and CDR2 are MNHNS and SASEGT. The CDR3 sequence is 12 residues long. Trimming removed 2 bases at V and 9 bases at J, with 8 bases between. CDR3 coding DNA: TGTGCCAGCAGTGAAAGCGGGCGGCCCCAGCATTTT. The encoded protein is CASSESGRPQHF.

This chain links TRBV11-1 with TRBJ2-7, with D perhaps being TRBD1 or TRBD2 (5 bases each). Germline CDR1 and CDR2: SGHAT and FQDESV (reference sequence). V was pared by 3 bases and J by 2 bases, with 8 bases between. This CDR3 contains 13 residues. CDR3 protein: CASSLSGPYEQYF. Here the CDR3 DNA reads TGTGCCAGCAGCTTGTCGGGGCCCTACGAGCAGTACTTC. Based on the CDR3 plus reference TRBV11-1 and TRBJ2-7, the full variable domain is EAEVAQSPRYKITEKSQAVAFWCDPISGHATLYWYRQILGQGPELLVQFQDESVVDDSQLPKDRFSAERLKGVDSTLKIQPAELGDSAMYLCASSLSGPYEQYFGPGTRLTVT.

V is TRBV7-2 and J is TRBJ2-3; 9 bases line up with TRBD2. The CDR3 has 17 residues. Germline lookup yields CDR1 SGHTA and CDR2 FQGNSA. The V segment lost 0 bases and the J segment 4 bases; nucleotides outside the gene matches: 8. In DNA, the CDR3 is TGTGCCAGCAGCTTAGCGCCAGCGGGAGGCGTCCCAGATACGCAGTATTTT. This sequence encodes CASSLAPAGGVPDTQYF.

The V call is TRBV7-2, the J call TRBJ1-2; 9 bases align to TRBD1. V lost 5 bases and J lost 2; bases outside the gene matches: 6. This CDR3 has 15 residues. Germline CDR1 SGHTA, CDR2 FQGNSA. The CDR3 reads CASSPRTGDNYGYTF. CDR3 DNA: TGTGCCAGCAGCCCCCGGACAGGGGACAACTATGGCTACACCTTC.

CDR3 loop: CASSSPGQGAKTEAFF. CDR3 coding DNA: TGTGCCAGCAGTTCCCCGGGACAGGGGGCGAAAACTGAAGCTTTCTTT. V and J are TRBV28 and TRBJ1-1; 12 nucleotides match TRBD1. Germline V CDR1 and CDR2: MDHEN, SYDVKM. V lost 4 bases, J lost 5 bases, and 8 bases stayed unmatched. The CDR3 has 16 amino acids.

This rearrangement joins TRBV19 to TRBJ2-1, with D perhaps matching TRBD1 or TRBD2 (5 bases each). CDR1 is LNHDA and CDR2 is SQIVND in the germline V gene (reference sequence). V dropped 1 base and J dropped 0 bases, with 10 bases sitting between them. This CDR3 region has 16 residues. As DNA, the CDR3 is TGTGCCAGTAGTATAGTCACCGGGGCCTCCTACAATGAGCAGTTCTTC. This encodes CASSIVTGASYNEQFF.

The chain is built from TRBV5-4 and TRBJ1-3, with 8 bases that match TRBD1. Germline CDR1 reads SGHNT; CDR2 reads YYREEE (reference sequence). This CDR3 has 16 residues. V trimming: 4 bases; J trimming: 0 bases; junction bases outside the gene matches: 6. This chain's CDR3 is CASSAGQDSSGNTIYF. The CDR3 DNA is TGTGCCAGCAGCGCGGGACAGGATAGCTCTGGAAACACCATATATTTT.

This clone was counted a single time. The chain employs TRBV7-9 and TRBJ1-5; the D is unclear. Germline CDR1 reads SEHNR; CDR2 reads FQNEAQ (reference sequence). The CDR3 loop spans 13 amino acids. Trimming pared 5 bases from V and 9 bases from J, leaving 14 bases between. The CDR3 nucleotides read TGTGCCAGCAGCCCCCTGGGAGCCGGGCCCCAGCATTTT. Amino acids: CASSPLGAGPQHF. Drawing the rest from reference TRBV7-9 and TRBJ1-5, the complete variable domain is DTGVSQNPRHKITKRGQNVTFRCDPISEHNRLYWYRQTLGQGPEFLTYFQNEAQLEKSRLLSDRFSAERPKGSFSTLEIQRTEQGDSAMYLCASSPLGAGPQHFGDGTRLSIL.

The chain combines TRBV27 with TRBJ2-7, with 10 bases fitting TRBD1. With V trimmed by 6 bases and J by 3 bases, 11 bases remained unmatched. Germline V gives CDR1 MNHEY, CDR2 SMNVEV (reference sequence). The CDR3 loop spans 16 amino acids. In nucleotides, the CDR3 is TGTGCCAGCAGCCACGACCGGGACAGGGGTCGCTACGAGCAGTACTTC. It is translated as CASSHDRDRGRYEQYF.

The chain uses TRBV5-1 and TRBJ2-5, with D tentatively TRBD1 (5 bases). Germline lookup yields CDR1 SGHRS and CDR2 YFSETQ. The CDR3 consists of 14 residues. The V end was cut by 0 bases, the J end by 5 bases, with 11 bases between. The CDR3 loop reads CASSLGAGWETQYF. DNA for the CDR3: TGCGCCAGCAGCTTGGGGGCAGGGTGGGAGACCCAGTACTTC.

The V gene is TRBV28, the J gene TRBJ2-1; TRBD2 aligns across 13 bases. Germline-derived CDR1 and CDR2 are MDHEN and SYDVKM. The V and J ends lost 0 bases and 7 bases, in that order; junction bases with no gene match: 3. The CDR3 loop spans 16 amino acids. The CDR3 loop reads CASSLWGLAGSNEQFF. The CDR3 DNA reads TGTGCCAGCAGTTTATGGGGACTAGCGGGAAGTAATGAGCAGTTCTTC.

The J gene is TRBJ2-2, the V gene TRBV11-2, with 7 bases identical to TRBD1. J was trimmed by 7 bases and V by 7 bases; bases with no gene match: 15. Germline CDR1 and CDR2: SGHAT and FQNNGV. The length of the CDR3 is 16 residues. Written as DNA, the CDR3 is TGTGCCAGCACCGTTACGTTAGGGGGCCACATCGGGGAGCTGTTTTTT. The encoded protein is CASTVTLGGHIGELFF.

The chain links TRBV4-1 to TRBJ1-4, with a weak D call TRBD1 (5 bases). The CDR3 contains 16 residues. V was trimmed by 4 bases and J by 7 bases, leaving 19 bases between them. The germline gives CDR1 MGHRA, CDR2 YSYEKL. CDR3 bases: TGCGCCAGCAGCCGCACCCAGGGCGGGTGGGGTGAAAAACTGTTTTTT. It translates to CASSRTQGGWGEKLFF.

The chain recombines TRBV10-3 with TRBJ2-3; 12 bases align to TRBD2. The ends lost 5 bases at V and 2 bases at J; junction bases unmatched: 5. Germline V gene lookup returns CDR1 ENHRY and CDR2 SYGVKD. The CDR3 totals 16 residues. The CDR3 reads CAISRLAGATTDTQYF. CDR3 coding DNA: TGTGCCATCAGTCGACTAGCGGGAGCCACCACAGATACGCAGTATTTT.

V gene TRBV20-1 combines with J gene TRBJ2-7, with D unclear. The CDR3 covers 11 residues. Between the trimmed V and J ends, which lost 6 bases and 3 bases, there was a span of 9 bases. Germline lookup yields CDR1 DFQATT and CDR2 SNEGSKA (reference sequence). The CDR3 loop reads CSALPRYEQYF. DNA for the CDR3: TGCAGTGCCCTCCCCCGCTACGAGCAGTACTTC.